What follows are 11 T cell receptor beta chains derived from one specimen sequenced in a study of tumor-infiltrating lymphocytes in primary liver carcinoma. Germline DNA was also extracted, while the blood RNA originated from unsorted whole blood. From approximately 0.5 ug of total RNA, TCR beta-specific cDNA was reverse-transcribed using a constant-region primer. For TCR beta, libraries were produced by three nested multiplex PCR rounds using slightly modified ARM-PCR. A C-beta reverse primer was combined with TRBV1-TRBV30 forward primers in the first two PCR rounds, and each round had approximately 9 cycles. A single record per CDR3 protein comes from TCRdb applying MiXCR to the multiplex PCR reads. Among fewer than 350,000 distinct CDR3 sequences, about two thirds were seen once, and the ten largest hold 5% to 6.5%. The sample consisted of peripheral blood. The receptors derive from a man in his forties with primary liver carcinoma and hepatitis B virus infection.

The rearrangement uses TRBV11-2 and TRBJ1-1, with D possibly matching TRBD1 (6 bases). This CDR3 spans 17 amino acids. V lost 9 bases and J 0 bases, leaving 23 bases between the germline ends. Germline V gene lookup returns CDR1 SGHAT and CDR2 FQNNGV. The CDR3: CASNPSGQGRVNTEAFF. The CDR3, as DNA: TGTGCCAGTAACCCTTCGGGGCAGGGGAGGGTGAACACTGAAGCTTTCTTT.

Comments on this clonotype: Germline is not matched at one junction end, which may reflect a read error. The chain carries TRBV11-1 and TRBJ2-1; no clear D gene. The CDR3 is 13 amino acids. Germline lookup yields CDR1 SGHAT and CDR2 FQDESV (reference sequence). The CDR3 region has the DNA TGTCCCAGCAGCTTACGCCAGGCTCCTGAGCAGTTCTTC. The encoded protein is CPSSLRQAPEQFF.

A word on this clonotype: At one end the junction does not follow the germline gene, possibly because of a read error. The genes are TRBV11-2 and TRBJ2-7, with 10 positions matching TRBD1. Germline CDR1 is SGHAT and CDR2 is FQNNGV. The CDR3 has 15 amino acids. The CDR3 reads CATSSDRGSEGEQYF. The CDR3 nucleotides are TGTGCCACCAGCTCGGACAGGGGGAGTGAGGGCGAGCAGTACTTC.

For this clonotype: Germline and junction disagree at one end, which may indicate a read error. V gene TRBV4-3 combines with J gene TRBJ2-5; D may be TRBD2 (5 bases). Per the germline V gene, CDR1 is LGHNA and CDR2 is YSLEER. The CDR3 totals 13 residues. The CDR3, as DNA: TGCGCCGGCAGCCAAGCCCCGGGGGAGACCCAGTACTTC. Translated: CAGSQAPGETQYF.

This clonotype was observed a handful of times. The chain recombines TRBV14 with TRBJ2-1; D possibly corresponds to TRBD2 (6 bases). With 2 bases removed from V and 8 bases from J, the gap between germline ends came to 19 bases. Per the germline V gene, CDR1 is SGHDN and CDR2 is FVKESK. The CDR3 runs 16 residues. Written as DNA, the CDR3 is TGTGCCAGCAGCCAACCCCTTCGACTAGGTGTGGATGAGCAGTTCTTC. This translates into CASSQPLRLGVDEQFF.

The V call is TRBV18, the J call TRBJ2-5; TRBD2 is a possible D gene (5 bases). This CDR3 contains 13 residues. The germline CDR1 and CDR2 sequences are KGHSH and LQKENI. V gave up 4 bases and J gave up 2 bases, with 8 bases separating them. The chain's CDR3 is CASSLPGQETQYF. In DNA, the CDR3 is TGTGCCAGCTCACTCCCGGGACAAGAGACCCAGTACTTC.

A word on this clonotype: Since a much larger clone is just one base distant, this may be a read error. This chain uses TRBV12-3 or TRBV12-4 with TRBJ1-2, with D maybe TRBD1 (5 bases). This CDR3 spans 13 amino acids. Written as DNA, the CDR3 is TGTTCCAGCAGTTCGCGACAGTTCCATGGCTACACCTTC. The encoded protein is CSSSSRQFHGYTF.

Only a few counts were recorded for this clonotype. The junction departs from the called germline gene at one end, perhaps through a read error. The gene calls are TRBV4-1 and TRBJ1-3, with TRBD1 matching over 10 bases. CDR1 is MGHRA and CDR2 is YSYEKL in the germline V gene. CDR3 length: 17 residues. The CDR3 DNA follows: TGTGCCAGCAGCCAAGATGGGACAGGGGCGAATCGAAACACCATATATTTT. Its translation is CASSQDGTGANRNTIYF.

As regards this clonotype: A junction boundary mismatches the germline segment, possibly from a read error. The J gene is TRBJ1-1, the V gene TRBV6-5; 9 bases are a match to TRBD1. From germline, CDR1 is MNHEY and CDR2 SVGAGI. The CDR3 consists of 15 residues. CDR3 coding DNA: TGTGGCAGCAATTCAATGACAGGGGGTAGTACTGAAGCTTTCTTT. This sequence encodes CGSNSMTGGSTEAFF.

In regard to this clonotype: The junction departs from the called germline gene at one end, perhaps through a read error. This rearrangement joins TRBV4-1 to TRBJ1-2, with 7 bases that match TRBD1. The CDR3 contains 16 residues. The germline CDR1 and CDR2 sequences are MGHRA and YSYEKL. The CDR3 nucleotides are TGCTCCAGCAGCCAACCTACAGGGGAGTTGGGCTATGGCTACACCTTC. This translates into CSSSQPTGELGYGYTF.

Of note for this clonotype: A much larger clone differs by one base, so this may be a read error. The chain has TRBV6-6 and TRBJ1-1; D gene ambiguous. Germline-derived CDR1 and CDR2 are MNHNY and SVGAGI (reference sequence). The CDR3 has 14 residues. The CDR3 loop reads CASSYSPLNAEAFF. DNA for the CDR3: TGTGCCAGCAGTTACTCTCCGCTGAACGCTGAAGCTTTCTTT.